This T cell receptor (beta chain) emerged from a study of T-cell memory formation after mild COVID-19. Study at large: Clustering of TCRs was largely donor specific.

Constant-segment-primed 5'RACE gave TCR alpha and TCR beta cDNA libraries with sample barcodes and UMIs. TCRdb processed the 5' RACE reads anew with MiXCR; each CDR3 protein has one entry. The sample comprises around 200,000 distinct CDR3 sequences, about 21% of which are singletons, and approximately 22% rests with the top ten. This clonotype was counted only a few times. The antigen is not known. The ends were cut back, 4 bases at V and 5 bases at J, with 11 bases in the middle. CDR1 is ENHRY, CDR2 SYGVKD, per germline. This CDR3 region has 13 residues. General study points: A second wave of clones peaked on day 37, and their SARS-CoV-2 specificity went unconfirmed.

The clonotype originates from an adult woman who had mild COVID-19 (a few samples of this study predate the infection). Cell type and time point are not known. Sample: PBMCs or a T cell subset sorted from them (not recorded which). The chain couples TRBV10-3 to TRBJ1-1, with D maybe TRBD1 (5 bases). The CDR3: CAISVGTMTEAFF. The CDR3 DNA reads TGTGCCATCAGTGTTGGGACGATGACTGAAGCTTTCTTT.